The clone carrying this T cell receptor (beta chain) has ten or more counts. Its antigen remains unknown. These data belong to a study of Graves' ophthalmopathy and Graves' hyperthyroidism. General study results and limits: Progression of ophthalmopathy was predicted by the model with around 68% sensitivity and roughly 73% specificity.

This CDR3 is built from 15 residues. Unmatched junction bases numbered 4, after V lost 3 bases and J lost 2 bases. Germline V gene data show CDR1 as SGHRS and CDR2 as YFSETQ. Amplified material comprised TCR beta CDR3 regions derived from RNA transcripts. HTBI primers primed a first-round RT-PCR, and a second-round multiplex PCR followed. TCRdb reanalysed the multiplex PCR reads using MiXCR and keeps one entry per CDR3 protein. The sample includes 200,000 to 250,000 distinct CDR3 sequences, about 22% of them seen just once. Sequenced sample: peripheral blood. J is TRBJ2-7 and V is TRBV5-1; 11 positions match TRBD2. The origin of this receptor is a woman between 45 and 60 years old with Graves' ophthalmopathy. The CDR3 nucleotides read TGCGCCAGCAGCTGGGTTAGCGGGGGGGCCTACGAGCAGTACTTC. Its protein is CASSWVSGGAYEQYF.